This TCR beta chain originates from a study of T cell responses to AZD1222 COVID-19 vaccine. The repertoire was sequenced with immunoSEQ multiplex PCR; TCRdb's copy has only in-frame clones and lacks some. The data contain more than 120,000 clones, about 86% of them singletons. Trimming took off 6 bases at V and 6 bases at J, with 14 bases between the two ends. The CDR3 has 13 residues. The chain is built from TRBV12-3 or TRBV12-4 and TRBJ1-2; perhaps TRBD1 as D (5 bases). Specimen: peripheral blood, collected 28 days after the second AZD1222 dose. This TCR came from an adult who received the AZD1222 COVID-19 vaccine. In DNA, the CDR3 is TGTGCCAGCAGGACCGGGACCAATAATGGCTACACCTTC. Its protein product is CASRTGTNNGYTF.